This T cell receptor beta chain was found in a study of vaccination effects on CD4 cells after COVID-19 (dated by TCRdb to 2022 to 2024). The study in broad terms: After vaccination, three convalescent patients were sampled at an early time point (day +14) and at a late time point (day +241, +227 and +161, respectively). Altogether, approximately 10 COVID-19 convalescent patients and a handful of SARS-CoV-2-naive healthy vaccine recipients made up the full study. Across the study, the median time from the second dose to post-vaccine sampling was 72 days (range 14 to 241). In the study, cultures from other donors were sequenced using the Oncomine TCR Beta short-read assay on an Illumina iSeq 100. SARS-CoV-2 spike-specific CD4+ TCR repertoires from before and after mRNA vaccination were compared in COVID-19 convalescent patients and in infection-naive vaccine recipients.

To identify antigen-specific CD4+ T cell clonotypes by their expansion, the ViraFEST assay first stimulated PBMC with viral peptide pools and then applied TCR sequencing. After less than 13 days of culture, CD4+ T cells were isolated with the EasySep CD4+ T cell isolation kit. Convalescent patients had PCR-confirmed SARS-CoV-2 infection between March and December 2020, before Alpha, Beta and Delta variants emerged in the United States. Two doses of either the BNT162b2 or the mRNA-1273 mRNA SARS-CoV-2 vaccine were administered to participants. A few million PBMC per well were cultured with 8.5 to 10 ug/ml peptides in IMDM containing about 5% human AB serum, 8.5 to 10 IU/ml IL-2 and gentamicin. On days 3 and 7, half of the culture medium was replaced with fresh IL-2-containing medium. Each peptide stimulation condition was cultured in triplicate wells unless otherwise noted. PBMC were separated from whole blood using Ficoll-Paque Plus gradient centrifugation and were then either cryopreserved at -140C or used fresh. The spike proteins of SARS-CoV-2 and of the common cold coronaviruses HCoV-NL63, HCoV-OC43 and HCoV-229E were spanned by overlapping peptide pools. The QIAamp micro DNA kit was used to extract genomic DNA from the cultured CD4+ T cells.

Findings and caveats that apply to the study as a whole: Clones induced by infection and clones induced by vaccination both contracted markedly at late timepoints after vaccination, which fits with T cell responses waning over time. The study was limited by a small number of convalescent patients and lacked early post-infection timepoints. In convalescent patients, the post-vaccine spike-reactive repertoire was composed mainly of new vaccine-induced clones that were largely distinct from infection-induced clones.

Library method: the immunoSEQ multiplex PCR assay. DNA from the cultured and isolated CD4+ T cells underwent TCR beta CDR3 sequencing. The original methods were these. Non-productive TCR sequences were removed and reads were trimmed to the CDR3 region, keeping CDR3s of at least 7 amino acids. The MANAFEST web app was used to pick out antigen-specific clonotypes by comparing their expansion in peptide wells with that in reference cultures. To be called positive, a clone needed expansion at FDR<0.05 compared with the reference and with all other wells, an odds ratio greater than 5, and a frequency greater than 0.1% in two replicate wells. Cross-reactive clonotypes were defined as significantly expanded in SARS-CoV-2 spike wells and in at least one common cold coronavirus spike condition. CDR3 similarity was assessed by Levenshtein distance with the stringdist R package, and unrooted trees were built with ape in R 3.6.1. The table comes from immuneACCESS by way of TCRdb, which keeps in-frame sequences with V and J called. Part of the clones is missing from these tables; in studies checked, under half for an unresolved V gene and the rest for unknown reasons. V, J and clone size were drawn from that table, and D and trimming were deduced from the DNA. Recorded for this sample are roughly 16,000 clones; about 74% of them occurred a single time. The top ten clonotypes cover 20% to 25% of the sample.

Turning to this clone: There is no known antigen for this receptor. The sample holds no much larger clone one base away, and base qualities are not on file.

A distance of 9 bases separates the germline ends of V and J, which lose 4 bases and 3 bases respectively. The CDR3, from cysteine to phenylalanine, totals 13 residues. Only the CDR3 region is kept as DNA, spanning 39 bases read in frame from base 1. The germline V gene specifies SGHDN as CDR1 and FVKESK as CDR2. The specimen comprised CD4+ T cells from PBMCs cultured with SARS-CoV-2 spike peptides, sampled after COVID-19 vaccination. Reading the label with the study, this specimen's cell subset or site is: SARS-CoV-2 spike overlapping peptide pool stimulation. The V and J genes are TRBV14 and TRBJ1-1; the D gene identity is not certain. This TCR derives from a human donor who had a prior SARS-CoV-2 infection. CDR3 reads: CASSLRRHTEAFF. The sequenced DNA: TGTGCCAGCAGCCTCCGTCGGCACACTGAAGCTTTCTTT.